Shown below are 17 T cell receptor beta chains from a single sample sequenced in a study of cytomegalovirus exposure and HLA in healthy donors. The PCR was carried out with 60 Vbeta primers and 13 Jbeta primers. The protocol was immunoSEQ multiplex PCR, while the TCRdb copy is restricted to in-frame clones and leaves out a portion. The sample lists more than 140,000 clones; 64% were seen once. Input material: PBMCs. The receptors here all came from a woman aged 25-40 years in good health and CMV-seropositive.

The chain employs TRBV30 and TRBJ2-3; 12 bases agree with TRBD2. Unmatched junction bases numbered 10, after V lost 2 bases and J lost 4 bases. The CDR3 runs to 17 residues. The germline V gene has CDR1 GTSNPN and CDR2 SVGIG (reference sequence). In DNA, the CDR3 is TGTGCCTGGAGTTCCTCCATACTAGCGGGAGGAGCAGATACGCAGTATTTT. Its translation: CAWSSSILAGGADTQYF. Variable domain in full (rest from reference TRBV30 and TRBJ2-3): SQTIHQWPATLVQPVGSPLSLECTVEGTSNPNLYWYRQAAGRGLQLLFYSVGIGQISSEVPQNLSASRPQDRQFILSSKKLLLSDSGFYLCAWSSSILAGGADTQYFGPGTRLTVL.

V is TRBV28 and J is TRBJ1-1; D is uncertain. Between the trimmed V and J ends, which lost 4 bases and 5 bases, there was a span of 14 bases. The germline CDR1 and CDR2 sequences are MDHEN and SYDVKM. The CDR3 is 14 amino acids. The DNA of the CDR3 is TGTGCCAGCAGTTCCATGGGAGAGGGAACTGAAGCTTTCTTT. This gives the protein CASSSMGEGTEAFF.

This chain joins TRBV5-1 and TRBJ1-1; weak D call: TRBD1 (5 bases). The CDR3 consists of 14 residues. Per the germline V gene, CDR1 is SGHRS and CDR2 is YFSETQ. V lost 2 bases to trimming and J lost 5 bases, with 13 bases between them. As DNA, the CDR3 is TGCGCCAGCAGCTTTGGGGGGGTTAGGACTGAAGCTTTCTTT. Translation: CASSFGGVRTEAFF.

The CDR3 spells CASSLYRGDFNGYTF. The DNA for the CDR3 is TGTGCCAGCAGCTTATACAGGGGCGATTTTAATGGCTACACCTTC. The chain joins TRBV7-8 to TRBJ1-2, with TRBD1 matching over 7 bases. Germline assignment: CDR1 SGHVS and CDR2 FQNEAQ. J gave up 6 bases and V 2 bases, and 9 bases lay outside the gene matches. The CDR3 runs to 15 residues.

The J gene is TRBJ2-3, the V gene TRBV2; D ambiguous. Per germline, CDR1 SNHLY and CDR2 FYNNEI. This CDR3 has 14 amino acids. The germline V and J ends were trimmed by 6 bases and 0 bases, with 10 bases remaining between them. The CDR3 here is CASRELASTDTQYF. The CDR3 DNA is TGTGCCAGCAGAGAGCTTGCGAGCACAGATACGCAGTATTTT.

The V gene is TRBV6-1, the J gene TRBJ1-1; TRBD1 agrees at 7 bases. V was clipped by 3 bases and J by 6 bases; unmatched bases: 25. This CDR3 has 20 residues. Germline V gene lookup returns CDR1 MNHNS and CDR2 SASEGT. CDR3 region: CASSEGRQGAVSEHWPEAFF. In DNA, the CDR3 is TGTGCCAGCAGTGAGGGCAGACAGGGAGCGGTATCTGAACACTGGCCTGAAGCTTTCTTT.

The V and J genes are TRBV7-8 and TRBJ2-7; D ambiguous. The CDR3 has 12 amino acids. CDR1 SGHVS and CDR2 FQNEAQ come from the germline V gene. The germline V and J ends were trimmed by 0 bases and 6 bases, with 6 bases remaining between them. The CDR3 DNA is TGTGCCAGCAGCTTAGCCAGATCCGAGCAGTACTTC. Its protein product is CASSLARSEQYF.

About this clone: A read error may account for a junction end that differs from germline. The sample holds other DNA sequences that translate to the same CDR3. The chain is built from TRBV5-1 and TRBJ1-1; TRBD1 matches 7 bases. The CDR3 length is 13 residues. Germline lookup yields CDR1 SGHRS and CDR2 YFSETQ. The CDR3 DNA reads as TGCGCCAGCAGCTCACAGGGGAACACTGAAGCCTTCTTT. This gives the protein CASSSQGNTEAFF. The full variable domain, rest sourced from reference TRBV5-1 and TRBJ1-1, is KAGVTQTPRYLIKTRGQQVTLSCSPISGHRSVSWYQQTPGQGLQFLFEYFSETQRNKGNFPGRFSGRQFSNSRSEMNVSTLELGDSALYLCASSSQGNTEAFFGQGTRLTVV.

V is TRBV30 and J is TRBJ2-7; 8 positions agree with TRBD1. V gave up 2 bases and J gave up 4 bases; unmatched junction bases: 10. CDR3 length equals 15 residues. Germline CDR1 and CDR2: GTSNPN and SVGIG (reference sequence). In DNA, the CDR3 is TGTGCCTGGAGTCTCGGGGGACAGGACGGGTACGAGCAGTACTTC. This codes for CAWSLGGQDGYEQYF.

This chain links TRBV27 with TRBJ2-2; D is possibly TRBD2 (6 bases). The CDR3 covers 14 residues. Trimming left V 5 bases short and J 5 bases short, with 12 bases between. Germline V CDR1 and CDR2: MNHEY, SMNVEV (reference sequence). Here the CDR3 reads CASSPRRGTGELFF. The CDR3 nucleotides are TGTGCCAGCAGTCCAAGGAGGGGAACCGGGGAGCTGTTTTTT.

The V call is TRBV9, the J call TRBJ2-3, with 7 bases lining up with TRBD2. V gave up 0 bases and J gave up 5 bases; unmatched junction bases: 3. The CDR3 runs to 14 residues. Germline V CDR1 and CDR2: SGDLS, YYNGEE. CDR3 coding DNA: TGTGCCAGCAGCGTAGCGGGGGGAGAAGATACGCAGTATTTT. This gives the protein CASSVAGGEDTQYF. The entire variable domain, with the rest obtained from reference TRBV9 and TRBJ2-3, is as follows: DSGVTQTPKHLITATGQRVTLRCSPRSGDLSVYWYQQSLDQGLQFLIQYYNGEERAKGNILERFSAQQFPDLHSELNLSSLELGDSALYFCASSVAGGEDTQYFGPGTRLTVL.

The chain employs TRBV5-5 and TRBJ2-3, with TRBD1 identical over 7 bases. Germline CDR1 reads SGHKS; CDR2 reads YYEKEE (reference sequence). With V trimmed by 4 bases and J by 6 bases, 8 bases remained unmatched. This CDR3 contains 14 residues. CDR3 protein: CASSPGTVLDTQYF. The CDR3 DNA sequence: TGTGCCAGCAGCCCCGGGACAGTTTTGGATACGCAGTATTTT. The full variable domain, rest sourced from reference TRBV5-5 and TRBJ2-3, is DAGVTQSPTHLIKTRGQQVTLRCSPISGHKSVSWYQQVLGQGPQFIFQYYEKEERGRGNFPDRFSARQFPNYSSELNVNALLLGDSALYLCASSPGTVLDTQYFGPGTRLTVL.

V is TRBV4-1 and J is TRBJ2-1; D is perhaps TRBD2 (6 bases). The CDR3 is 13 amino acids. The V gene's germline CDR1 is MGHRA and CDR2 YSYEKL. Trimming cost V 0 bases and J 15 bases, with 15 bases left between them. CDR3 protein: CASSQEGHGRGFF. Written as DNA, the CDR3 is TGCGCCAGCAGCCAAGAGGGTCATGGGCGGGGGTTCTTC.

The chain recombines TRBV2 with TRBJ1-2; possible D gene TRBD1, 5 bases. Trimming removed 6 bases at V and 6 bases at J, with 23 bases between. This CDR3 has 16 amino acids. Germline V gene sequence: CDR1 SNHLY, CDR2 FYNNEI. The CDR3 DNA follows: TGTGCCAGCAGCGGTGCCCAGACAGCCGTAGGGGATGGCTACACCTTC. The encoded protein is CASSGAQTAVGDGYTF.

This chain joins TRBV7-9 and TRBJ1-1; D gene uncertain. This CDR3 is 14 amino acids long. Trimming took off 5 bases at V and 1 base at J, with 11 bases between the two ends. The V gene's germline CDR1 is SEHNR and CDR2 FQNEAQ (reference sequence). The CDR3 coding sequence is TGTGCCAGCAGCCGTACTGGGCCGAACACTGAAGCTTTCTTT. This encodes CASSRTGPNTEAFF. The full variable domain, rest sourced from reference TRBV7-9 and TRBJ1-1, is DTGVSQNPRHKITKRGQNVTFRCDPISEHNRLYWYRQTLGQGPEFLTYFQNEAQLEKSRLLSDRFSAERPKGSFSTLEIQRTEQGDSAMYLCASSRTGPNTEAFFGQGTRLTVV.

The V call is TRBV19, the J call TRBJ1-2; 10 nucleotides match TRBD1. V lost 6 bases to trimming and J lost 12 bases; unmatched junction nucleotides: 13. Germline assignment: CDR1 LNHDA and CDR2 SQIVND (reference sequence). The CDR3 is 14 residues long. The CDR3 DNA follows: TGTGCCAGTAGCTTACCGACAGGGGGCGCAAGACACACCTTC. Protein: CASSLPTGGARHTF.

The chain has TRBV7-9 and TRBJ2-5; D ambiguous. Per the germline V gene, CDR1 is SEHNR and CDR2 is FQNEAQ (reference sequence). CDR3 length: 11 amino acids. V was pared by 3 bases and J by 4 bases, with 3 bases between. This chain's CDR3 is CASSFLETQYF. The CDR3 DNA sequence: TGTGCCAGCAGCTTCCTAGAGACCCAGTACTTC.